The T cell receptor beta chain described here comes from a study of shared T cell receptors in the human thymus. The CDR3 totals 20 residues. Trimming took off 6 bases at V and 0 bases at J, with 27 bases between the two ends. Germline values: CDR1 WNHNN, CDR2 SYGVQD (reference sequence). Assay used: immunoSEQ multiplex PCR; TCRdb lists only in-frame clones, some missing. The repertoire has 600,000 or so clones, over 75% of them found once; the top ten carry 0.0094%. This same sample was also part of a study on human thymus T cells.

This receptor was obtained from a boy in the first two years of life with a congenital heart defect. Sequences were obtained from thymocytes. The chain combines TRBV10-1 with TRBJ1-5; D not certain. In DNA form, the CDR3 reads TGCGCCAGCAGGGGCGGGAGACGCGTACACATAATTGATAGCAATCAGCCCCAGCATTTT. Protein product: CASRGGRRVHIIDSNQPQHF.